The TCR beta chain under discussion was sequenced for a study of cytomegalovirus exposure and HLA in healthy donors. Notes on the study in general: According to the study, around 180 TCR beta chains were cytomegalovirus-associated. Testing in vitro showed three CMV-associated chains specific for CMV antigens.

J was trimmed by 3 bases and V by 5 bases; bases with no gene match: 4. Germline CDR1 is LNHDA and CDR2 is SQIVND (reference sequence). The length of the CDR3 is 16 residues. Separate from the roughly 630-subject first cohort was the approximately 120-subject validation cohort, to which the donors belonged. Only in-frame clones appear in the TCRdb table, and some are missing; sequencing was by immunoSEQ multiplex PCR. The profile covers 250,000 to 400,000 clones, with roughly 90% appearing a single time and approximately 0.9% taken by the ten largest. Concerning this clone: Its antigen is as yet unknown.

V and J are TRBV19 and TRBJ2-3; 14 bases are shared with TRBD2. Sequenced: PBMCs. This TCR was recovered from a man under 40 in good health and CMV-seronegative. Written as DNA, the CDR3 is TGTGCCAGTAGTTCTCGGACTAGCGGGGGGACAGATACGCAGTATTTT. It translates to CASSSRTSGGTDTQYF.